The T cell receptor (beta chain) described here comes from a study of post-analysis software for immune sequencing data. Study information: Recorded subtypes: relapsing-remitting, secondary progressive, progressive-relapsing; some patients unannotated.

TCR beta libraries were prepared from cDNA with unique molecular identifiers. Roughly 500,000 cDNA molecules were obtained from 1 to 10 million T cells. TCRdb re-derived calls from the PCR reads in MiXCR, one entry per CDR3 protein. The sample holds roughly 800,000 distinct CDR3 sequences, 53% seen once. Study-wide results and limits: Batch-mates among the samples co-clustered strongly by F measure.

Note on this clonotype: Its antigen is not known.

The TCR was taken from a girl aged 5 to 17 with multiple sclerosis. Sequenced sample: blood.

CDR3 loop: CSAREGIVGGYTF. CDR3 sequence (DNA): TGCAGTGCTAGAGAGGGGATCGTCGGTGGCTACACCTTC. V gene TRBV20-1 combines with J gene TRBJ1-2, with D unclear. The germline V and J ends were trimmed by 0 bases and 7 bases, with 12 bases remaining between them. Germline loops: CDR1 DFQATT, CDR2 SNEGSKA (reference sequence). The CDR3 is 13 amino acids.